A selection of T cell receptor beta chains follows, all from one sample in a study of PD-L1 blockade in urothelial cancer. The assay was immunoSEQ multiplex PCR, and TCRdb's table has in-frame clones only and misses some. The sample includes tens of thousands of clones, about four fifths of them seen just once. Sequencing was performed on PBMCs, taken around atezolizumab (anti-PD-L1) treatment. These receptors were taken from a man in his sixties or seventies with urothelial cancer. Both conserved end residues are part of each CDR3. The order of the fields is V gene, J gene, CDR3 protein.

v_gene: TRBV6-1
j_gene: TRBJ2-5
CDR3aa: CASSEGRPQETQYF

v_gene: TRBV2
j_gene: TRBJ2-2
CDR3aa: CASSAGQGITGELFF

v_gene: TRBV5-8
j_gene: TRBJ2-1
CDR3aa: CASSVRGPVNEQFF

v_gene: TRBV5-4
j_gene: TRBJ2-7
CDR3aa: CASRPFLAGTSYEQYF

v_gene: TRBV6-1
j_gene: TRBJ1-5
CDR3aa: CASSELAQRNQPQHF

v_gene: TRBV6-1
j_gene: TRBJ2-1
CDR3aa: CASSTSGVLHQFF

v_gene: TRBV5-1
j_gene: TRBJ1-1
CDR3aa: CASGSTGVTEAFF

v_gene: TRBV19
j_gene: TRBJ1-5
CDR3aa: CASSIPGQGGGQPQHF

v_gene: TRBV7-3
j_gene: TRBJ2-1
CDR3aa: CASSLKIGRGLAGNEQFF

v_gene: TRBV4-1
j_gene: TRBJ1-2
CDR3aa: CASSTQGRYGYTF

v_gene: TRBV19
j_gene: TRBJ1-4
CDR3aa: CASSQYRGSNEKLFF

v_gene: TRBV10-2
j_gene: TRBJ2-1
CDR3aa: CASSMTGGSYNEQFF

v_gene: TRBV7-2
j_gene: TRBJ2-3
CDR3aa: CASSLGLNTQYF

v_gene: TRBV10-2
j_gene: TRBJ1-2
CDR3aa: CASWWDRSGYTF

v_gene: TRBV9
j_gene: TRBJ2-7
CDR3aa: CASSVGGLAASYEQYF

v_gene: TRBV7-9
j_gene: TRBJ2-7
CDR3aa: CASSVTSGRFPYEQYF

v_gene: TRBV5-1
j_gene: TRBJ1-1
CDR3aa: CASSLEGQGKAFF

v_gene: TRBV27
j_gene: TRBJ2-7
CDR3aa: CASSLRVQGSLRRDEQYF

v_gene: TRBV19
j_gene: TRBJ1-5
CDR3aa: CASSIRQQGSNQPQHF

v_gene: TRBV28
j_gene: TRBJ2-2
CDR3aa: CASSLDLAGGGTGELFF

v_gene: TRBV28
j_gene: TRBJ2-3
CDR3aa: CASSWYSSGTDTQYF

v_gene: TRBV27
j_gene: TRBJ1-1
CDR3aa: CASRPGTGNTEAFF

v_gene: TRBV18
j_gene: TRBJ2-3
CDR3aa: CASSAPAGGGTDTQYF

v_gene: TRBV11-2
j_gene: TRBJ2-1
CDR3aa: CASSSATTSYNEQFF

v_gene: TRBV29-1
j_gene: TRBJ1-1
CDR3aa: CSVNSGNTEAFF

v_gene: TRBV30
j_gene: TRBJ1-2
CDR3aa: CASPGSNYGYTF

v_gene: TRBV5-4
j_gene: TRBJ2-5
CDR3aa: CASSLMWAQETQYF

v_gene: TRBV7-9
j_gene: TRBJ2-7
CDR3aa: CASSPRPPRSTSEQYF

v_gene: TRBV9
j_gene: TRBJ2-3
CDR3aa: CASSVTSTDTQYF

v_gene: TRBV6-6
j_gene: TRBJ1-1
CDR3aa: CASTPGDTEAFF

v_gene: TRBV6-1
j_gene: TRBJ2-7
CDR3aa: CASSREVISYEQYF

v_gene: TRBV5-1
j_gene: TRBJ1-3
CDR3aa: CASSSRQGASGNTIYF

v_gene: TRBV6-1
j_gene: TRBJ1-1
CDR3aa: CASTVSGAHTEAFF

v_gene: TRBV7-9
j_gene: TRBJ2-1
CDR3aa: CASSRPQRLINEQFF

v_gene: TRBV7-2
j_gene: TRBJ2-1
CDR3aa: CASSSSGGDEQFF

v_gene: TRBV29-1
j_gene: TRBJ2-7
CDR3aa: CSVGDRGRFSTYEQYF

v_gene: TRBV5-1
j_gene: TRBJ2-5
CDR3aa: CASSEGLAGETQYF

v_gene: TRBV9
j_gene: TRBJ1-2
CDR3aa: CASSVADSAGGYTF

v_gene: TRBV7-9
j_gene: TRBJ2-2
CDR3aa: CASSLEGAGELFF

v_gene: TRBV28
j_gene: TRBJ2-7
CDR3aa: CASTTTGLAAYEQYF

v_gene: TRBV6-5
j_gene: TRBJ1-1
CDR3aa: CASSRVLNTEAFF

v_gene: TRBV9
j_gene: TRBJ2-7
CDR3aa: CASSPRGGGQGVYEQYF

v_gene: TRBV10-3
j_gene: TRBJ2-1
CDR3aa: CAISAGDEQFF

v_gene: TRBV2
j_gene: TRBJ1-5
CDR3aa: CASKQGVNQPQHF

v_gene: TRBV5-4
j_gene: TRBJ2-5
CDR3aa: CASTRQGQETQYF

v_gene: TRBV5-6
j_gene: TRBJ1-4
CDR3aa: CASSLGQPGEKLFF

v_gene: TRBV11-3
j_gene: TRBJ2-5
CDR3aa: CASSVGRGQGETQYF

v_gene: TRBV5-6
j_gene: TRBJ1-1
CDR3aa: CASHAGTLSPRMNTEAFF

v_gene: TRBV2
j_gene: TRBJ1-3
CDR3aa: CASSLKVAGGDTIYF

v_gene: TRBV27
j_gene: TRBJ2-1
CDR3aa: CASSYASSYNEQFF

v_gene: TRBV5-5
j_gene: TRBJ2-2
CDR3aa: CASSFGVTGWNTGELFF

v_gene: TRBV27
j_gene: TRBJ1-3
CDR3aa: CASRGTGGLRTGNTIYF

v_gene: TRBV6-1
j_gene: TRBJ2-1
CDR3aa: CASRVGLSSFF

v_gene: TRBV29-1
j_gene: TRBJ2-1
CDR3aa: CSVVPISNSGFDEQFF

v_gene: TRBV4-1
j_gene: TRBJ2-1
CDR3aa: CASSQTGLAGSGKQFF

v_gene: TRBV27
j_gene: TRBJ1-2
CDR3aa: CASSWRDGYGYTF

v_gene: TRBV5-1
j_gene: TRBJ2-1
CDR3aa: CASSSQTLAGNYNEQFF